This entry is about one TCR beta chain. This clonotype has at least ten counts. The clone's antigen remains unknown. Per-base quality was not reported, and no clone a single base away is much larger than it. The data belong to a study of response to subunit inactivated influenza vaccine listed by TCRdb under 2018. Context from the whole study: Deep quantitative profiling of the T cell receptor repertoire was used in the study to follow responses to a trivalent subunit inactivated influenza vaccine.

Points the paper makes about the study in general: According to the authors, only a limited number of new T cells may be recruited by each seasonal influenza vaccination.

The library was generated by RT-PCR. The data were produced on an Illumina HiSeq 2500. TCRdb handled the public reads itself, with Q25 trimming in fastp and clone calling in MiXCR, and kept productive beta chains. Entries that share a CDR3 protein sequence are merged under the most common genes and DNA. This sample is represented by hundreds of thousands of distinct CDR3 sequences; about 17% of them were singletons. Jointly, the top ten make up around 3% of the sample. The sequence came from a man in his fifties or sixties who received an inactivated influenza vaccine. Donor details come from another sample of the same person, matched by shared clones. The input for sequencing was CD4+ T cells sorted from PBMCs, taken about 24 months after vaccination.

The CDR3 reads as follows: CAISPTSWNTDTQYF. The nucleotides are TGTGCCATCAGTCCTACTAGCTGGAACACAGATACGCAGTATTTT. The V gene is TRBV10-3 and the J gene is TRBJ2-3; the D gene is perhaps TRBD2, from 6 matching bases. Reading the germline V gene gives CDR1 ENHRY and CDR2 SYGVKD. V gives up 5 bases and J gives up 2 bases, and the segment between their germline ends measures 14 bases. Including the terminal cysteine and phenylalanine, the CDR3 comprises 15 residues. The sequence is cut down to CDR3 DNA, 45 bases in frame from base 1.